By sample share, the clone carrying this TCR beta chain is medium-sized. No antigen is known for it. These data are taken from a study of T cells in localized non-small cell lung cancer. Study observations and caveats: Among the top 100 tumor clones, a median about 59 appeared in adjacent lung. A denser population of T cells in blood accompanied longer overall survival. Because only a single region of the tumor was sequenced, heterogeneity remains possible. Uninvolved adjacent lung showed higher T cell clonality than tumor.

Looked up from germline, CDR1 is SGHNT and CDR2 is YENEEA. The CDR3 runs 17 residues. V lost 2 bases and J 1 base, leaving 15 bases between the germline ends. The assay was immunoSEQ multiplex PCR, and TCRdb's table has in-frame clones only and misses some. Among some 4,600 clones listed, 30% were seen once. The TCR comes from a male donor older than 55 with stage I lung adenocarcinoma. The specimen comprised lung tumor tissue, sampled before any cancer treatment. The rearrangement joins TRBV11-3 to TRBJ1-3; perhaps TRBD1 as D (5 bases). DNA of the CDR3: TGTGCCAGCAGCTTAATGAGTGGTGGGGGGTCTGGAAACACCATATATTTT. As protein: CASSLMSGGGSGNTIYF. The full variable domain, in which reference TRBV11-3 and TRBJ1-3 provide the parts outside the CDR3, is EAGVVQSPRYKIIEKKQPVAFWCNPISGHNTLYWYLQNLGQGPELLIRYENEEAVDDSQLPKDRFSAERLKGVDSTLKIQPAELGDSAVYLCASSLMSGGGSGNTIYFGEGSWLTVV.